This T cell receptor (beta chain) originates from a study of T cell repertoires and leukemia-associated antigens. Across the whole study: Effective reads per sample ranged from about 3.3 to 5.5 million.

TCRdb used MiXCR to reprocess the 5' RACE reads, holding one entry per CDR3 protein. The repertoire consists of 10,000 to 13,000 distinct CDR3 sequences, with 35% to 45% occurring once and the leading ten covering about a quarter. General study findings and limits: No significant group difference appeared in Vbeta, Jbeta or VDJ counts. Specificity and function of the expanded clones need further investigation.

To note about this clonotype: The target antigen is unknown. A much larger clone lies one base from this, so it may be a read error.

The CDR3 extends over 13 amino acids. Germline CDR1 is PRHDT and CDR2 is FYEKMQ (reference sequence). CD3+ T cells were rested overnight without fetal bovine serum. Sequencing was performed on CD3+ T cells sorted from blood and cultured. V usage is TRBV13 and J usage is TRBJ2-3; 7 bases are a match to TRBD1. The clonotype comes from a female donor in good health. The CDR3 DNA follows: TGTGCCAGCAGCTTAATGGGGACAGATACGCAGTGTTTT. Translation gives CASSLMGTDTQCF.